The 15 T cell receptor beta chains reported below all come from one sample, sequenced in a study of T cells in Graves' hyperthyroidism and ophthalmopathy. TCR beta CDR3 regions were amplified from RNA. HTBI primers drove first-round RT-PCR of the TCR CDR3. TCRdb processed the multiplex PCR reads anew with MiXCR; each CDR3 protein has one entry. In the table there are approximately 600,000 distinct CDR3 sequences, roughly 20% of which are singletons. Sequencing was done on a sample of blood. Receptors were obtained from a man aged 25 to 40 with Graves' ophthalmopathy.

This chain uses TRBV6-2 or TRBV6-3 with TRBJ2-1; 12 bases are shared with TRBD1. Germline assignment: CDR1 MNHEY and CDR2 SVGEGT. The V segment lost 0 bases and the J segment 9 bases; nucleotides outside the gene matches: 30. This CDR3 is built from 24 residues. The CDR3 reads CASSYSGAPGQGAKWEGPRSEQFF. CDR3 coding DNA: TGTGCCAGCAGTTACTCGGGTGCCCCGGGACAGGGGGCAAAATGGGAGGGCCCTCGTAGTGAGCAGTTCTTC.

As for this clonotype: This may be a read error, as it is one base from a much larger clone. The V and J genes are TRBV28 and TRBJ1-2, with 12 bases identical to TRBD1. The V gene's germline CDR1 is MDHEN and CDR2 SYDVKM. CDR3 length: 16 amino acids. The J segment lost 0 bases and the V segment lost 5 bases, leaving 4 bases of the junction unmatched. The CDR3 region is CASSPWDRGPNYGYTF. The CDR3 nucleotides read TGTGCCAGCAGTCCATGGGACAGGGGGCCTAACTATGGCTACACCTTC.

In regard to this clonotype: This clone may be a read error of a much larger clone one base away. The chain has TRBV11-2 and TRBJ1-1; D call uncertain. This CDR3 region has 15 residues. The germline V gene has CDR1 SGHAT and CDR2 FQNNGV. The V end was cut by 4 bases, the J end by 0 bases, with 12 bases between. The DNA for the CDR3 is TGTGCCAGCAGCTCCATCTCGGGCGTGAACACTGAAGCTTTCTTT. It specifies CASSSISGVNTEAFF.

This clonotype showed up just a few times. V and J are TRBV14 and TRBJ1-6; perhaps TRBD1 as D (6 bases). The CDR3 has 15 residues. Germline assignment: CDR1 SGHDN and CDR2 FVKESK. Trimming removed 1 base at V and 14 bases at J, with 18 bases between. The chain's CDR3 is CASSQADGGVSSLHF. For the CDR3, the DNA is TGTGCCAGCAGCCAAGCGGACGGGGGCGTGAGTTCCCTCCACTTT.

This clonotype has a handful of counts. This chain links TRBV10-1 with TRBJ2-7; D is unresolved. CDR1 and CDR2 (germline): WNHNN, SYGVQD (reference sequence). The CDR3 has 11 amino acids. Between the trimmed V and J ends, which lost 4 bases and 8 bases, there was a span of 9 bases. The chain's CDR3 is CASSVGTQQYF. DNA for the CDR3: TGCGCCAGCAGTGTAGGAACCCAGCAGTACTTC.

This clonotype was seen ten or more times. V gene TRBV5-1 combines with J gene TRBJ2-7; a weak D match, TRBD2 (6 bases). V was cut by 4 bases and J by 6 bases, with 11 bases left in between. The CDR3 runs to 12 residues. Germline V gene data show CDR1 as SGHRS and CDR2 as YFSETQ. CDR3 loop: CASSVTRGEQYF. For the CDR3, the DNA is TGCGCCAGCAGCGTGACTAGGGGCGAGCAGTACTTC.

Many counts were recorded for this clonotype. V gene TRBV20-1 combines with J gene TRBJ1-1; D unclear. V lost 0 bases, J lost 8 bases, and 10 bases lay in between. The CDR3 is 12 amino acids. Germline V gives CDR1 DFQATT, CDR2 SNEGSKA (reference sequence). This CDR3 reads CSARDGGSEAFF. For the CDR3, the DNA is TGCAGTGCTAGAGATGGCGGCAGCGAAGCTTTCTTT.

This chain uses TRBV5-1 with TRBJ2-7; TRBD2 is a possible D gene (6 bases). Trimming shortened V by 7 bases and J by 0 bases, and 14 bases separated the two germline ends. Germline loops: CDR1 SGHRS, CDR2 YFSETQ. The CDR3 totals 14 residues. The chain's CDR3 is CASALAESSYEQYF. The CDR3 coding sequence is TGCGCCAGCGCCTTAGCGGAAAGCTCCTACGAGCAGTACTTC.

This clonotype was seen many times. V gene TRBV28 combines with J gene TRBJ2-7; D is uncertain. Between the trimmed V and J ends, which lost 3 bases and 11 bases, there was a span of 11 bases. There are 11 residues in the CDR3. Germline-derived CDR1 and CDR2 are MDHEN and SYDVKM. The CDR3 reads CASSLGRSEYF. The CDR3 bases are TGTGCCAGCAGTTTGGGTCGAAGCGAGTACTTC.

In its sample, this clonotype was seen a few times. The chain uses TRBV9 and TRBJ2-1, with D perhaps TRBD1 or TRBD2 (6 bases each). CDR3 length equals 16 residues. Trimming stripped 3 bases from V and 9 bases from J, with 22 bases between. Germline-derived CDR1 and CDR2 are SGDLS and YYNGEE. The CDR3 here is CASSATGASSFGEQFF. Here the CDR3 DNA reads TGTGCCAGCAGCGCAACGGGGGCCTCCTCCTTCGGTGAGCAGTTCTTC. The whole variable domain, remainder taken from reference TRBV9 and TRBJ2-1, is DSGVTQTPKHLITATGQRVTLRCSPRSGDLSVYWYQQSLDQGLQFLIQYYNGEERAKGNILERFSAQQFPDLHSELNLSSLELGDSALYFCASSATGASSFGEQFFGPGTRLTVL.

The chain recombines TRBV6-6 with TRBJ2-5, with 12 positions matching TRBD2. The CDR3 is 17 amino acids. Per germline, CDR1 MNHNY and CDR2 SVGAGI (reference sequence). The J segment lost 2 bases and the V segment lost 0 bases, leaving 4 bases of the junction unmatched. In DNA form, the CDR3 reads TGTGCCAGCAGTTACTCGGGTCTAGCGGGAGGGCAAGAGACCCAGTACTTC. Translation gives CASSYSGLAGGQETQYF.

The chain links TRBV4-2 to TRBJ2-1, with TRBD2 matching over 11 bases. CDR3 length equals 15 residues. The junction had 7 bases not matched to a gene; V was cut back by 5 bases and J by 7 bases. CDR1 and CDR2 (germline): LGHNA, YNFKEQ. The CDR3 DNA reads TGTGCCAGCAGCTCGCGGACTAGCGGGTGGAATGAGCAGTTCTTC. This sequence encodes CASSSRTSGWNEQFF.

Ten or more counts support this clonotype. This chain joins TRBV2 and TRBJ2-1, with a possible D match to TRBD1 (5 bases). Germline CDR1 SNHLY, CDR2 FYNNEI. Trimming removed 6 bases from V and 6 bases from J, with 12 bases in between. The CDR3 covers 13 residues. CDR3 region: CASRVRVLNEQFF. CDR3 nucleotides: TGTGCCAGCAGGGTCAGGGTCCTCAATGAGCAGTTCTTC.

This clonotype showed up many times. This chain uses TRBV6-1 with TRBJ1-5; TRBD1 might be the D (5 bases). Germline V gene sequence: CDR1 MNHNS, CDR2 SASEGT. CDR3 length equals 15 residues. Trimming stripped 5 bases from V and 4 bases from J, with 15 bases between. The CDR3 sequence is CASSPAGARNQPQHF. CDR3 nucleotide sequence: TGTGCCAGCAGTCCCGCCGGGGCCAGAAATCAGCCCCAGCATTTT.

This clonotype was counted many times. The chain couples TRBV28 to TRBJ2-7, with 7 nucleotides matching TRBD2. The CDR3 length is 13 residues. Unmatched junction bases numbered 5, after V lost 2 bases and J lost 7 bases. CDR1 and CDR2 from the germline V gene are MDHEN and SYDVKM. CDR3 residues: CASSLPGGNEQYF. The DNA of the CDR3 is TGTGCCAGCAGTTTACCGGGAGGAAATGAGCAGTACTTC.